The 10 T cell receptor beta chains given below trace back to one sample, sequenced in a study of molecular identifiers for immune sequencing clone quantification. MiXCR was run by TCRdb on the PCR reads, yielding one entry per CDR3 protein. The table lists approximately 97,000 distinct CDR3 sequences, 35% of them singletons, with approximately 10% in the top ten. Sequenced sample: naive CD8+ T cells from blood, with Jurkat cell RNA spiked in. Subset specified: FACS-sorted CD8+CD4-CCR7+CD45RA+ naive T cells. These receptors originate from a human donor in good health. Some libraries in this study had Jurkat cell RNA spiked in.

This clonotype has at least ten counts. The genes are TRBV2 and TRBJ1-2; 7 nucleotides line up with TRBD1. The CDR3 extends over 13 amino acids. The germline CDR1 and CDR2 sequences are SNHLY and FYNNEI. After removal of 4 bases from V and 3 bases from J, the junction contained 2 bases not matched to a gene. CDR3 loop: CASSVGQHYGYTF. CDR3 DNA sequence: TGTGCCAGCAGTGTGGGACAGCACTATGGCTACACCTTC.

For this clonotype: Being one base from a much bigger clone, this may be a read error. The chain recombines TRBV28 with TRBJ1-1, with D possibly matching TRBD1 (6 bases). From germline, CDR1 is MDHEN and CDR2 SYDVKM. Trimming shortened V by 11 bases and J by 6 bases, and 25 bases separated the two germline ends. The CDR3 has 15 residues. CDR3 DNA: TGTGCCGGCACCGAAGGGTACAGGGAGGATGCTGAAGCTTTCTTT. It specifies CAGTEGYREDAEAFF.

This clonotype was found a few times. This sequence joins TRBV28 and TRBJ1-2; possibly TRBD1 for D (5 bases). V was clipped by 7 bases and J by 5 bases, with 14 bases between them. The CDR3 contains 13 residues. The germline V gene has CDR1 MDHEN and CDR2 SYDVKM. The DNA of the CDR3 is TGTGCCAGCAACTGGGGGTTATTGTATGGCTACACCTTC. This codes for CASNWGLLYGYTF.

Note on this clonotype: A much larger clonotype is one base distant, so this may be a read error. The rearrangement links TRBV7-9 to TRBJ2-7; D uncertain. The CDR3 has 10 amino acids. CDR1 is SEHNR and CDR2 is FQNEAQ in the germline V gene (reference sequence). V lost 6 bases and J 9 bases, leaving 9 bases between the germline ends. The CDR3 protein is CASRTWGQYF. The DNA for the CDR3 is TGTGCCAGCAGAACATGGGGGCAGTACTTC.

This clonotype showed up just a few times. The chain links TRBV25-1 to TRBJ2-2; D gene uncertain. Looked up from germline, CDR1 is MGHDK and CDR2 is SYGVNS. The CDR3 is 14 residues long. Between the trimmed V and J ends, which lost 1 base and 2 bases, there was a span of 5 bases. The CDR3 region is CASSEWVNTGELFF. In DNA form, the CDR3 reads TGTGCCAGCAGTGAATGGGTTAACACCGGGGAGCTGTTTTTT.

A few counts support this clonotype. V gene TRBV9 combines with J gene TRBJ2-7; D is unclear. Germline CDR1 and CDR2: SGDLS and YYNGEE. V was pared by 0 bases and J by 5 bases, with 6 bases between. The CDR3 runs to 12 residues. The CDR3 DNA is TGTGCCAGCAGCGTAGGGGGTAACGAGCAGTACTTC. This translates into CASSVGGNEQYF. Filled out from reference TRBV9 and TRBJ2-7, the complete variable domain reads DSGVTQTPKHLITATGQRVTLRCSPRSGDLSVYWYQQSLDQGLQFLIQYYNGEERAKGNILERFSAQQFPDLHSELNLSSLELGDSALYFCASSVGGNEQYFGPGTRLTVT.

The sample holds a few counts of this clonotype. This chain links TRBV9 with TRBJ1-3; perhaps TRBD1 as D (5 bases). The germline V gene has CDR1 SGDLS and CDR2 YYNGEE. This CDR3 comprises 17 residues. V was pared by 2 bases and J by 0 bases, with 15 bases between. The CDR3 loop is CASSVAWDGSSGNTIYF. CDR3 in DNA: TGTGCCAGCAGCGTGGCTTGGGACGGCAGCTCTGGAAACACCATATATTTT.

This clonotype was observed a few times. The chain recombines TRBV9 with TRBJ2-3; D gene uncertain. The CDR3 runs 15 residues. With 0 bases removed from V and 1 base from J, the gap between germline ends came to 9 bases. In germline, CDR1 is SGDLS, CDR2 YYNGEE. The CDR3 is CASSVAWVRTDTQYF. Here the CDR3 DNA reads TGTGCCAGCAGCGTAGCCTGGGTCCGCACAGATACGCAGTATTTT.

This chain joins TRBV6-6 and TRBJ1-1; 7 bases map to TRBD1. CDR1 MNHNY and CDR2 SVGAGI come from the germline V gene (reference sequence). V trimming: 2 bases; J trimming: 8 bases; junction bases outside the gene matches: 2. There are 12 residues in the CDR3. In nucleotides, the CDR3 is TGTGCCAGCAGTTACGGACAGGACGAAGCTTTCTTT. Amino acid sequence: CASSYGQDEAFF.

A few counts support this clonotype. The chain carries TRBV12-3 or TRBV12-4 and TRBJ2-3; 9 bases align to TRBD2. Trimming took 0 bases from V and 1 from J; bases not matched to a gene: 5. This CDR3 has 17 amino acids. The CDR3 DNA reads TGTGCCAGCAGTTTAGCGAAGGGCGGGAGGGGCACAGATACGCAGTATTTT. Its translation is CASSLAKGGRGTDTQYF.